Given below is one T cell receptor beta chain in context. Its antigen is not known. TCRdb re-called the multiplex PCR reads through MiXCR, storing one row per CDR3 protein. In the table there are more than 50,000 distinct CDR3 sequences, roughly 59% of which are singletons. The data stem from a study of breast tumors, draining lymph nodes, adjacent tissues. Between the trimmed V and J ends, which lost 4 bases and 4 bases, there was a span of 16 bases. CDR3 length: 15 amino acids. CDR1 ENHRY and CDR2 SYGVKD come from the germline V gene. Study-wide points: Tumors had less TCR diversity than lymph nodes, more than nontumor tissue. The lymph node origin of tumor T cells was framed as consistent with a hypothesis, not demonstrated.

This sequence joins TRBV10-3 and TRBJ2-5, with D tentatively TRBD1 (8 bases). Sequencing was carried out using breast tumor tissue. The source is a female donor with breast cancer. Some clones in this sample may be carry-over from other donors' samples. The CDR3 DNA is TGTGCCATCAGTGGAAGCGGGACAGGTGGAGAGACCCAGTACTTC. Translation gives CAISGSGTGGETQYF.